What follows describes a single T cell receptor beta chain. The data stem from a study of CD8 T cells in Susac syndrome. TCR beta sequences were obtained from blood CD8+ and CD4+ T cells. A quantity of about 0.45 to 1 ug RNA underwent reverse transcription using random hexamers. Multiplex immunoSEQ PCR targeted 54 Vbeta and 13 Jbeta TCR beta segments. TCRdb recomputed calls from the immunoSEQ multiplex PCR reads with MiXCR, one row per CDR3 protein. In the table there are about 300,000 distinct CDR3 sequences, over 75% of which are singletons. Germline V gives CDR1 MNHEY, CDR2 SMNVEV (reference sequence). The CDR3 loop spans 15 amino acids. V was clipped by 1 base and J by 8 bases, with 15 bases between them.

The sequence was collected from a human donor with multiple sclerosis. The rearrangement uses TRBV27 and TRBJ2-1, with D maybe TRBD1 (6 bases). Sample: CD8+ T cells from PBMCs. The CDR3 DNA sequence: TGTGCCAGCAGTTTATTGGGGGCGGCAGACCATGAGCAGTTCTTC. As protein: CASSLLGAADHEQFF.